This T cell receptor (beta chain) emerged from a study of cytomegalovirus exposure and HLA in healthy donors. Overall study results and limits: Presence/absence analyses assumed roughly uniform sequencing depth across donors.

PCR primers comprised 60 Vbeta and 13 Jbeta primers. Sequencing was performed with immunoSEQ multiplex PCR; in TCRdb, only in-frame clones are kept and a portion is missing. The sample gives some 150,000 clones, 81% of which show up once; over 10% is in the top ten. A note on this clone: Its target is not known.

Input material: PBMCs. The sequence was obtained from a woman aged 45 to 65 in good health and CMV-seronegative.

CDR3 bases: TGTGCCAGCAGTAAGCCCCCCACAGATACGCAGTATTTT. Protein product: CASSKPPTDTQYF. The chain carries TRBV5-4 and TRBJ2-3, with D hard to call. The CDR3 is 13 residues long. Germline V gene sequence: CDR1 SGHNT, CDR2 YYREEE (reference sequence). Trimming took off 5 bases at V and 2 bases at J, with 9 bases between the two ends.